This T cell receptor (beta chain) is from a study of blood T cell repertoires in COVID-19. Background on the study: Samples of COVID-19 (acute and convalescent) were obtained from the United States, Italy and Spain.

With regard to this clone: The sample holds other DNA sequences that translate to the same CDR3.

In the authors' workflow: Estimated nucleated cell counts came from reference gene primer amplification. The method was immunoSEQ multiplex PCR; TCRdb's version includes in-frame clones alone and lacks a portion of them. For V, J and clone size, that table is used; D and trimming come from the DNA. The sample has a few hundred thousand clones; around nine tenths are singletons. Sequencing was carried out using peripheral blood. The sequence was collected from a human donor in a cohort sampled during active COVID-19.

This CDR3 is CASSQVRGLYEQYF. CDR3 DNA sequence: TGCGCCAGCAGCCAAGTTAGGGGGCTCTACGAGCAGTACTTC. The V and J genes are TRBV4-1 and TRBJ2-7; 7 nucleotides line up with TRBD1. This CDR3 comprises 14 residues. Germline V gives CDR1 MGHRA, CDR2 YSYEKL. Trimming removed 1 base from V and 3 bases from J; junction bases left unmatched: 3.